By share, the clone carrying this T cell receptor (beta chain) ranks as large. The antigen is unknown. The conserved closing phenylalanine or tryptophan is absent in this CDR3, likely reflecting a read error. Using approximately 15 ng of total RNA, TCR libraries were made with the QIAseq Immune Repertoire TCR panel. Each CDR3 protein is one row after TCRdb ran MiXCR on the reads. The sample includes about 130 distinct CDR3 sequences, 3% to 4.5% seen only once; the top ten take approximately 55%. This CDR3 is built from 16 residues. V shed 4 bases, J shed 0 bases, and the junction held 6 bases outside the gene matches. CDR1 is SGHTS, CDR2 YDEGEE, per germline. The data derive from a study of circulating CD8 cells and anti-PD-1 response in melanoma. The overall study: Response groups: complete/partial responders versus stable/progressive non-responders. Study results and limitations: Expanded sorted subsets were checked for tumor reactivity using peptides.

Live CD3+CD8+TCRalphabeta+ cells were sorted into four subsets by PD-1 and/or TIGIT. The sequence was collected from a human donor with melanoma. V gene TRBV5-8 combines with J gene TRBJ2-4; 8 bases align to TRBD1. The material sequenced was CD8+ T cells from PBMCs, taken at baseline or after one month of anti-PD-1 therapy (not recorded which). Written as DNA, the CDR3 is TGTGCCAGCAGCAAGGGACAGGCACTAGCCAAAAACATTCAGTACTAC. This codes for CASSKGQALAKNIQYY.